Listed here are 23 T cell receptor beta chains from one sample, sequenced in a study of blood T cell repertoires in COVID-19. Repertoires were generated with immunoSEQ multiplex PCR, while TCRdb's copy carries only in-frame clones and drops some. The sample holds a few hundred thousand clones, about 92% seen once. Sequencing used PBMCs or T cells enriched from blood (not recorded which). The origin of the receptors is a man younger than 30 who had recovered from COVID-19.

This clone has just one count. This chain joins TRBV7-9 and TRBJ2-7; D may be TRBD1 (7 bases). Trimming left V 4 bases short and J 5 bases short, with 12 bases between. Looked up from germline, CDR1 is SEHNR and CDR2 is FQNEAQ (reference sequence). The CDR3 consists of 13 residues. The CDR3 protein is CASSSRGAHEQYF. CDR3 nucleotides: TGTGCCAGCAGCTCCAGGGGGGCCCACGAGCAGTACTTC. Full variable domain (missing parts from reference TRBV7-9 and TRBJ2-7): DTGVSQNPRHKITKRGQNVTFRCDPISEHNRLYWYRQTLGQGPEFLTYFQNEAQLEKSRLLSDRFSAERPKGSFSTLEIQRTEQGDSAMYLCASSSRGAHEQYFGPGTRLTVT.

The J gene is TRBJ2-1, the V gene TRBV18; 9 bases match TRBD1. The CDR3 runs to 14 residues. The germline CDR1 and CDR2 sequences are KGHSH and LQKENI. V shed 3 bases, J shed 5 bases, and the junction held 2 bases outside the gene matches. DNA of the CDR3: TGTGCCAGCTCACCGGACAGGGGAGACAATGAGCAGTTCTTC. Amino acids: CASSPDRGDNEQFF.

V and J are TRBV15 and TRBJ1-4; D not certain. CDR1 is LNHNV, CDR2 YYDKDF, per germline (reference sequence). The length of the CDR3 is 15 residues. V was trimmed by 0 bases and J by 2 bases, leaving 7 bases between them. This chain's CDR3 is CATSRDGSTNEKLFF. Written as DNA, the CDR3 is TGTGCCACCAGCAGAGATGGGAGTACTAATGAAAAACTGTTTTTT.

The chain is built from TRBV30 and TRBJ1-1; D gene ambiguous. CDR3 length: 10 amino acids. From germline, CDR1 is GTSNPN and CDR2 SVGIG (reference sequence). The CDR3 DNA sequence: TGTGCTGGCGAGGATGGGGAAGCTTTCTTT. It yields the protein CAGEDGEAFF.

The genes are TRBV7-2 and TRBJ2-5, with TRBD1 as a possible D gene (6 bases). Germline values: CDR1 SGHTA, CDR2 FQGNSA. The CDR3 is 13 amino acids. The V end lost 1 base, the J end lost 4 bases, and 7 bases lay between the germline ends. The CDR3 region has the DNA TGTGCCAGCAGCTTAGAGACAGGAGAGACCCAGTACTTC. The encoded protein is CASSLETGETQYF.

J is TRBJ2-2 and V is TRBV7-3; D possibly corresponds to TRBD2 (5 bases). The V and J ends lost 4 bases and 2 bases respectively, with 11 bases between them. CDR1 and CDR2 (germline): SGHTA, FQGTGA. CDR3 length: 15 amino acids. The chain's CDR3 is CASSSASTNTGELFF. In nucleotides, the CDR3 is TGTGCCAGCAGCTCGGCTAGCACAAACACCGGGGAGCTGTTTTTT.

CDR3 coding DNA: TGTGCCAGCAGCCTAGACAGGGTACGAACTGAAGCTTTCTTT. The encoded protein is CASSLDRVRTEAFF. The V call is TRBV7-9, the J call TRBJ1-1, with 7 bases identical to TRBD1. The CDR3 runs 14 residues. Germline V gene data show CDR1 as SEHNR and CDR2 as FQNEAQ (reference sequence). Losses at the gene ends were 5 bases for V and 5 bases for J; bases not matched to a gene: 8. The full variable domain, completed using reference TRBV7-9 and TRBJ1-1, is DTGVSQNPRHKITKRGQNVTFRCDPISEHNRLYWYRQTLGQGPEFLTYFQNEAQLEKSRLLSDRFSAERPKGSFSTLEIQRTEQGDSAMYLCASSLDRVRTEAFFGQGTRLTVV.

Ten or more counts support this clone. The rearrangement uses TRBV27 and TRBJ2-5, with a weak D call TRBD1 (6 bases). With 5 bases removed from V and 5 bases from J, the gap between germline ends came to 21 bases. From germline, CDR1 is MNHEY and CDR2 SMNVEV (reference sequence). CDR3 length: 16 residues. The CDR3 DNA reads as TGTGCCAGCAGTCCTCAAACAGGGATGGGGGAGGAGACCCAGTACTTC. Translating it yields CASSPQTGMGEETQYF.

The gene calls are TRBV7-4 and TRBJ2-7, with 7 bases aligning to TRBD1. V shed 2 bases, J shed 0 bases, and the junction held 10 bases outside the gene matches. The CDR3 sequence is 17 residues long. In germline, CDR1 is SGHVT, CDR2 SQSDAQ. CDR3 protein: CASSLSRDRPDSYEQYF. The CDR3 nucleotides are TGTGCCAGCAGCTTAAGTCGGGACAGACCCGACTCCTACGAGCAGTACTTC.

The chain combines TRBV2 with TRBJ1-5; D perhaps matches TRBD1 (6 bases). V was shortened by 4 bases and J by 1 base, with 11 bases between the two germline ends. The CDR3 has 15 amino acids. Germline CDR1 reads SNHLY; CDR2 reads FYNNEI. The CDR3 region is CASSGPGQSNQPQHF. The CDR3 region has the DNA TGTGCCAGCAGTGGCCCAGGACAGAGCAATCAGCCCCAGCATTTT.

The chain is built from TRBV3-1 (or the pseudogene TRBV3-2) and TRBJ1-1; 10 bases are shared with TRBD1. CDR1 and CDR2 (germline): LGHDT, YNNKEL (reference sequence). V dropped 4 bases and J dropped 5; count of bases not matched to a gene: 7. The CDR3 covers 15 residues. Written as DNA, the CDR3 is TGTGCCAGCAGCCCGACAGGGACAGGGGTAACTGAAGCTTTCTTT. Translating gives CASSPTGTGVTEAFF.

This chain joins TRBV24-1 and TRBJ1-2; no clear D. Trimming pared 12 bases from V and 4 bases from J, leaving 23 bases between. The CDR3 spans 15 residues. Germline V gene sequence: CDR1 KGHDR, CDR2 SFDVKD. CDR3 DNA: TGTGCCCGTTGGGAGACTCACGCGATGGGCTATGGCTACACCTTC. Its translation is CARWETHAMGYGYTF.

The CDR3 DNA sequence: TGTGCCAGCAGCTTATCACGGCGGAATGAAAAACTGTTTTTT. Its protein is CASSLSRRNEKLFF. This sequence joins TRBV7-2 and TRBJ1-4, with unresolved D. V dropped 2 bases and J dropped 5 bases, with 9 bases sitting between them. The germline gives CDR1 SGHTA, CDR2 FQGNSA. This CDR3 spans 14 amino acids.

The chain is built from TRBV15 and TRBJ2-2; weak D call: TRBD2 (6 bases). Deletions cut 0 bases from V and 6 bases from J, with 11 bases between. The CDR3 loop spans 15 amino acids. Germline assignment: CDR1 LNHNV and CDR2 YYDKDF (reference sequence). This chain's CDR3 is CATSRDPGVSGELFF. CDR3 nucleotides: TGTGCCACCAGCAGAGATCCGGGGGTCTCCGGGGAGCTGTTTTTT.

The V gene is TRBV25-1, the J gene TRBJ1-1, with TRBD1 identical over 7 bases. Germline-derived CDR1 and CDR2 are MGHDK and SYGVNS. V gave up 4 bases and J gave up 1 base; unmatched junction bases: 3. This CDR3 has 14 amino acids. Here the CDR3 reads CASSGDRPNTEAFF. The CDR3 region has the DNA TGTGCCAGCAGTGGGGACAGACCGAACACTGAAGCTTTCTTT.

The gene calls are TRBV5-1 and TRBJ1-2, with D maybe TRBD1 (5 bases). The germline V gene encodes CDR1 SGHRS and CDR2 YFSETQ. The CDR3 has 13 amino acids. The germline V and J ends were trimmed by 0 bases and 7 bases, with 10 bases remaining between them. CDR3 sequence: CASSLGQGFGYTF. The CDR3 DNA reads as TGCGCCAGCAGCTTGGGGCAGGGTTTTGGCTACACCTTC.

The chain is built from TRBV24-1 and TRBJ2-7; TRBD2 matches at 14 bases. Germline-derived CDR1 and CDR2 are KGHDR and SFDVKD. Trimming removed 4 bases from V and 2 bases from J; junction bases left unmatched: 6. The CDR3 loop spans 17 amino acids. Here the CDR3 reads CATSDGLAGGSPYEQYF. CDR3 nucleotide sequence: TGTGCCACCAGTGACGGACTAGCGGGGGGATCACCCTACGAGCAGTACTTC.

The J gene is TRBJ2-3, the V gene TRBV9; the D gene is possibly TRBD2 (6 bases). The CDR3 spans 14 residues. Per germline, CDR1 SGDLS and CDR2 YYNGEE. V gave up 7 bases and J gave up 5 bases, with 17 bases separating them. CDR3 sequence reads: CASSNLVGGDTQYF. Written as DNA, the CDR3 is TGTGCCAGCTCCAATTTGGTGGGGGGAGATACGCAGTATTTT.

The gene calls are TRBV9 and TRBJ2-2, with 11 bases lining up with TRBD2. The J segment lost 6 bases and the V segment lost 0 bases, leaving 4 bases of the junction unmatched. CDR1 and CDR2 (germline): SGDLS, YYNGEE. The CDR3 is made up of 16 amino acids. The CDR3 loop is CASSVGLAGNPGELFF. The CDR3 DNA reads as TGTGCCAGCAGCGTAGGACTAGCGGGAAATCCCGGGGAGCTGTTTTTT.

Only one count was recorded for this clone. This rearrangement joins TRBV5-5 to TRBJ1-1; TRBD1 aligns across 7 bases. Germline trimming cut 3 bases from V and 6 bases from J; bases unmatched to any gene: 11. Germline assignment: CDR1 SGHKS and CDR2 YYEKEE (reference sequence). The CDR3 runs to 15 residues. Here the CDR3 DNA reads TGTGCCAGCAGCTCGCCGGACAGGTTCGGATCTGAAGCTTTCTTT. Its translation: CASSSPDRFGSEAFF.

The chain carries TRBV5-8 and TRBJ1-1, with TRBD1 matching 8 bases. The J segment lost 11 bases and the V segment lost 4 bases, leaving 7 bases of the junction unmatched. This CDR3 spans 12 amino acids. CDR1 and CDR2 from the germline V gene are SGHTS and YDEGEE. CDR3 coding DNA: TGTGCCAGCAGCGGGACGACAGGGGACGCTTTCTTT. Its translation is CASSGTTGDAFF.

The chain has TRBV3-1 (or the pseudogene TRBV3-2) and TRBJ1-5; maybe TRBD1 (5 bases). V dropped 1 base and J dropped 1 base, with 11 bases sitting between them. This CDR3 contains 16 residues. Germline CDR1 LGHDT, CDR2 YNNKEL (reference sequence). CDR3 amino acids: CASSQGRGGSNQPQHF. In DNA form, the CDR3 reads TGTGCCAGCAGCCAAGGGAGGGGCGGGAGCAATCAGCCCCAGCATTTT.

This sequence joins TRBV10-1 and TRBJ2-1, with TRBD2 matching 8 bases. The CDR3 loop spans 14 amino acids. CDR1 is WNHNN and CDR2 is SYGVQD in the germline V gene (reference sequence). V was clipped by 6 bases and J by 7 bases; unmatched bases: 8. The CDR3 nucleotides read TGCGCCAGCAGCCGACTAGCGAAAAGGAATGAGCAGTTCTTC. Protein: CASSRLAKRNEQFF.